The entry that follows covers one TCR beta chain sequence. Its cognate antigen has yet to be identified. There are no base qualities to consult, and no much larger clone falls within one base. TCRbeta CDR3 regions were amplified from genomic DNA by means of the immunoSEQ Assay, a bias-controlled multiplex PCR. As for the authors' bioinformatics: Nucleated cell counts per sample were estimated from amplification of reference gene primers within the assay. To quantify the absolute abundance of each unique TCRbeta CDR3 rearrangement, sequence reads were collapsed and filtered. For each sample, productive Simpson clonality was calculated by taking the square root of Simpson's diversity index across productive rearrangements. What TCRdb holds here is the immuneACCESS table cut down to in-frame rearrangements. Part of the clones is not present; checked against another copy, under half of the missing clones reflect an unresolved V gene, and the others are unexplained. V, J and clone size are those of that table, while D and trimming were read from the DNA. The table for this sample lists over 200,000 clones; around 87% of them were counted only once. Approximately 6.2% of the sample comes from the top ten.

The sample is drawn from a study of blood T cell repertoires in COVID-19 (dated by TCRdb to the early 2020s). About the study as a whole: Samples from collaborators originated in the United States, Italy and Spain and spanned both the acute and convalescent phases of COVID-19. The dataset comprised deeply sampled blood TCRbeta repertoires from subjects exposed to, actively infected with, or recovered from COVID-19. The sample metadata nearly always contained a de-identified subject ID, COVID-19 status, age in years and sex. A freely available public database, intended as a resource for researchers studying the immune response to SARS-CoV-2, is where the repertoires were released. Samples were obtained from the ongoing ImmuneRACE study (first 160 participants) and from roughly 1,300 subjects provided by 6 global collaborators. HLA class I and class II types, where available, came from metadata supplied by the sample provider rather than from assay-based typing. The material from the prospective study consisted of cDNA or gDNA derived from T cells, B-cell-depleted T cells, or PBMCs.

In the germline V gene, CDR1 corresponds to MNHEY and CDR2 to SVGAGI. A distance of 8 bases separates the germline ends of V and J, which lose 8 bases and 4 bases respectively. The CDR3 goes from the cysteine to the phenylalanine over 11 residues. Only CDR3 DNA is held: 33 bases, read in frame from base 1. Study-wide conclusions, independent of this receptor: The amount of clinical and demographic metadata varied by source and participant and was provided uncurated.

Samples from volunteer blood donors who had recovered from COVID-19 were contributed by a second Seattle source. The collaborating institutions used their own protocols to collect whole blood in K2EDTA tubes. Collaborator samples were shipped for TCRbeta analysis as frozen whole blood, isolated PBMCs, or DNA extracted from either sample type. Sequences were obtained from peripheral blood. This receptor was obtained from a man aged 60 to 69 who had recovered from COVID-19. The rearranged segments are TRBV6-5 and TRBJ1-2; a confident D gene designation cannot be given. The CDR3 in this case is CASGNGYGYTF. The DNA sequence is TGTGCCAGCGGCAATGGCTATGGCTACACCTTC.